The 14 T cell receptor beta chains reported below all come from one sample, sequenced in a study of blood T cell repertoires in COVID-19. The repertoire was sequenced with immunoSEQ multiplex PCR; TCRdb's copy has only in-frame clones and lacks some. The table includes some 220,000 clones, around three quarters detected once. The sequencing sample was made of peripheral blood. Source of these receptors: a woman aged 65 to 85 with acute or convalescent COVID-19.

The chain carries TRBV6-5 and TRBJ1-4; no definite D call. The V end lost 5 bases, the J end lost 0 bases, and 10 bases lay between the germline ends. The CDR3 spans 15 residues. Germline V gene sequence: CDR1 MNHEY, CDR2 SVGAGI. DNA for the CDR3: TGTGCCAGCAGTCCGACATTAACAACTAATGAAAAACTGTTTTTT. Translating it yields CASSPTLTTNEKLFF.

The table lists this clone with a few counts. The chain is built from TRBV6-2 or TRBV6-3 and TRBJ2-7, with TRBD1 matching 7 bases. The CDR3 has 15 amino acids. The V gene end was trimmed by 2 bases and the J gene end by 0 bases; junction bases not matched to a gene: 4. Germline CDR1 is MNHEY and CDR2 is SVGEGT. The CDR3 loop is CASSYDRESSYEQYF. CDR3 coding DNA: TGTGCCAGCAGTTACGACAGGGAGAGCTCCTACGAGCAGTACTTC.

This clone was seen more than once but under ten times. The V and J genes are TRBV7-9 and TRBJ2-2; D remains unclear. Germline V gene sequence: CDR1 SEHNR, CDR2 FQNEAQ (reference sequence). V was cut by 6 bases and J by 0 bases, with 8 bases left in between. This CDR3 has 14 amino acids. Written as DNA, the CDR3 is TGTGCCAGCAGTTACGCGTCGAACACCGGGGAGCTGTTTTTT. Translation: CASSYASNTGELFF.

The chain combines TRBV5-1 with TRBJ2-2, with 11 bases identical to TRBD1. Germline V lookup: CDR1 SGHRS, CDR2 YFSETQ. The CDR3 runs to 16 residues. Losses at the gene ends were 2 bases for V and 7 bases for J; bases not matched to a gene: 7. CDR3: CASSFSGQGAGGELFF. CDR3 bases: TGCGCCAGCAGCTTTTCCGGACAGGGGGCCGGCGGGGAGCTGTTTTTT.

This clone was counted a single time. The rearrangement joins TRBV7-6 to TRBJ2-5; possibly TRBD2 for D (5 bases). The CDR3 sequence is 17 residues long. Germline V gene lookup returns CDR1 SGHVS and CDR2 FNYEAQ. Trimming removed 1 base at V and 4 bases at J, with 19 bases between. The CDR3 protein is CASSLGGSAPFIETQYF. The DNA of the CDR3 is TGTGCCAGCAGCTTAGGAGGGAGCGCGCCCTTCATAGAGACCCAGTACTTC.

In this sample, this clone turned up many times. The chain links TRBV27 to TRBJ2-3, with TRBD2 matching 8 bases. This CDR3 is 15 amino acids long. Germline trimming cut 7 bases from V and 2 bases from J; bases unmatched to any gene: 8. Looked up from germline, CDR1 is MNHEY and CDR2 is SMNVEV (reference sequence). CDR3 protein: CASKTGGPLTDTQYF. CDR3 DNA: TGTGCCAGCAAGACGGGGGGGCCCCTCACAGATACGCAGTATTTT.

The V and J genes are TRBV6-5 and TRBJ2-7, with a possible D match to TRBD2 (5 bases). Deletions cut 6 bases from V and 3 bases from J, with 12 bases between. This CDR3 has 13 amino acids. The germline V gene encodes CDR1 MNHEY and CDR2 SVGAGI. The CDR3, as DNA: TGTGCCAGCAGGTCGCGGGTCTACTACGAGCAGTACGTC. Its protein is CASRSRVYYEQYV.

The chain joins TRBV5-1 to TRBJ2-2; D may be TRBD2 (6 bases). Between the trimmed V and J ends, which lost 3 bases and 4 bases, there was a span of 10 bases. The V gene's germline CDR1 is SGHRS and CDR2 YFSETQ. CDR3 length: 14 amino acids. CDR3 region: CASSSGLSTGELFF. Written as DNA, the CDR3 is TGCGCCAGCAGCTCGGGACTGTCCACCGGGGAGCTGTTTTTT.

The chain joins TRBV6-5 to TRBJ1-5; 7 bases map to TRBD1. CDR1 MNHEY and CDR2 SVGAGI come from the germline V gene. The CDR3 length is 15 residues. V lost 5 bases, J lost 0 bases, and 4 bases stayed unmatched. The CDR3 DNA follows: TGTGCCAGCAGTCCCGACAGGGCTAGCAATCAGCCCCAGCATTTT. Translation: CASSPDRASNQPQHF.

This chain connects TRBV21-1 to TRBJ2-1; the table's D gene call, TRBD1, was not cross checked with the DNA. TRBV21-1 is recorded as a pseudogene. The CDR3 is 16 residues long. CDR3 residues: CASSAQGAGRYNEQFF. CDR3 in DNA: TGTGCCAGCAGCGCCCAGGGGGCAGGGCGGTACAATGAGCAGTTCTTC.

This sequence joins TRBV5-1 and TRBJ2-5, with TRBD1 matching over 7 bases. The J segment lost 2 bases and the V segment lost 0 bases, leaving 4 bases of the junction unmatched. There are 15 residues in the CDR3. Looked up from germline, CDR1 is SGHRS and CDR2 is YFSETQ. CDR3 DNA: TGCGCCAGCAGCTTGGCCGGACAGGTACAAGAGACCCAGTACTTC. This translates into CASSLAGQVQETQYF.

This chain links TRBV14 with TRBJ1-1; TRBD1 agrees at 7 bases. The CDR3 has 15 amino acids. From germline, CDR1 is SGHDN and CDR2 FVKESK. V lost 3 bases and J lost 6; bases outside the gene matches: 10. The CDR3, as DNA: TGTGCCAGCAGCCAGTCATTGACAGGGAGCCCTGAAGCTTTCTTT. As protein: CASSQSLTGSPEAFF.

For the CDR3, the DNA is TGTGCCAGCAGCGTTTATCAGGGATTGGGCCAAGAGACCCAGTACTTC. It translates to CASSVYQGLGQETQYF. The chain employs TRBV9 and TRBJ2-5; perhaps TRBD1 as D (5 bases). Germline V gives CDR1 SGDLS, CDR2 YYNGEE. The germline V and J ends were trimmed by 2 bases and 1 base, with 15 bases remaining between them. The CDR3 extends over 16 amino acids.

V and J are TRBV7-2 and TRBJ2-6, with 9 positions matching TRBD1. Germline V gene data show CDR1 as SGHTA and CDR2 as FQGNSA. The CDR3 extends over 18 amino acids. V shed 1 base and J 1 base; nucleotides not matched to a gene: 5. The CDR3 DNA follows: TGTGCCAGCAGCTTAGTGGGACAGGGTAGTTCTGGGGCCAACGTCCTGACTTTC. This encodes CASSLVGQGSSGANVLTF. Full variable domain (remainder filled in from reference TRBV7-2 and TRBJ2-6): GAGVSQSPSNKVTEKGKDVELRCDPISGHTALYWYRQSLGQGLEFLIYFQGNSAPDKSGLPSDRFSAERTGGSVSTLTIQRTQQEDSAVYLCASSLVGQGSSGANVLTFGAGSRLTVL.